The T cell receptor beta chain under discussion was sequenced for a study of T-cell reconstitution after alpha-beta-depleted transplantation in children (dated by TCRdb to about 2016). Turning to the overall study: T-cell immune reconstitution after TCRalphabeta/CD19-depleted allogeneic hematopoietic cell transplantation in children was quantitatively tracked in the study by means of TCR repertoire profiling.

Here V drops 3 bases and J drops 5 bases, and the junction holds 7 bases not matched to any gene. According to the germline V gene (reference sequence), CDR1 reads LNHNV and CDR2 reads YYDKDF. The cysteine opens and the phenylalanine closes a CDR3 of 16 amino acids. Just the 48-base CDR3 DNA is kept, in frame starting at base 1. As for this clonotype: It has no known antigen specificity. Qualities for individual bases were not recorded, and no much larger clone is one base off.

The receptor library was made with PCR. Sequencing relied on an Illumina HiSeq 2500. To normalize quantification of the TCRbeta repertoire, the TCR libraries were built with molecular barcoding that relied on unique molecular identifiers. In TCRdb, the public reads were trimmed at Q25 with fastp and aligned with MiXCR, with productive beta chains retained. Each entry merges the rows of one CDR3 protein and shows their most common DNA and genes. Present in this sample are a few hundred thousand distinct CDR3 sequences, about an eighth of which were seen just once. Jointly, the top ten make up about 4.5% of the sample.

The TCR was taken from a human donor who donated a stem cell graft to a child with Fanconi anemia. Source: PBMCs, taken from the stem cell graft. Rearrangement joined TRBV15 to TRBJ2-1; 10 central bases correspond to TRBD1. The CDR3 region has the sequence CATSSGTGTGDNEQFF. The nucleotide sequence reads as follows: TGTGCCACCAGCAGTGGAACCGGGACAGGGGACAATGAGCAGTTCTTC.